This T cell receptor (beta chain) emerged from a study of Graves' ophthalmopathy and Graves' hyperthyroidism. Study results and limitations: Clonotypes were expanded in thyroid at above 0.001 frequency, and most also appeared in blood.

Ophthalmopathy-affected donors exhibited moderate-to-severe activity, CAS ≥3, NOSPECS ≥4, and duration under 3 months. Exclusion applied to patients with other autoimmune diseases, uncontrolled infections, pregnancy or lactation. PBMCs were obtained from 10 ml of fresh peripheral blood. Amplified material comprised TCR beta CDR3 regions derived from RNA transcripts. The first-round RT-PCR employed HTBI primers together with the Qiagen OneStep RT-PCR kit. A multiplex PCR was then performed as the second round. MiXCR, applied by TCRdb to the multiplex PCR reads, yields one record per CDR3 protein. The table lists approximately 640,000 distinct CDR3 sequences, over 40% of them singletons, with 3.3% in the top ten. The germline CDR1 and CDR2 sequences are SGHAT and FQDESV (reference sequence). The CDR3 has 16 residues. With respect to this clonotype: What it binds is unknown. A junction boundary mismatches the germline segment, possibly from a read error.

This chain links TRBV11-1 with TRBJ2-7; TRBD2 is a possible D gene (6 bases). The sample consisted of peripheral blood. The sequence was collected from an adult man with Graves' ophthalmopathy. The DNA of the CDR3 is TGTGCCAGCAGCTGGACGGGAGACCTAAGGGCCTACGGGCAGTACTTC. Translation gives CASSWTGDLRAYGQYF.